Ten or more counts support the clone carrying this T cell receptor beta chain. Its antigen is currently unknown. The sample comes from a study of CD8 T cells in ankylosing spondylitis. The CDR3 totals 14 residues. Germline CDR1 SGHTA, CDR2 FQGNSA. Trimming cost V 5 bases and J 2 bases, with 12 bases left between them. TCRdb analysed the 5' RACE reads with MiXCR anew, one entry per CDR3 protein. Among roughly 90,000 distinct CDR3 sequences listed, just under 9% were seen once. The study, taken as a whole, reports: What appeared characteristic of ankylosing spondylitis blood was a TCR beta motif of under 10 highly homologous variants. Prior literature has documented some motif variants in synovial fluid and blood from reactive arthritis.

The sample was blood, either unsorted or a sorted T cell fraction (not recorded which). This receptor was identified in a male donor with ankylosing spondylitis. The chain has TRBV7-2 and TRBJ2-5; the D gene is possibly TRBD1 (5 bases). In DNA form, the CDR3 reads TGTGCCAGCAGCCCTCTCCAGGGACAAGAGACCCAGTACTTC. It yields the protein CASSPLQGQETQYF.